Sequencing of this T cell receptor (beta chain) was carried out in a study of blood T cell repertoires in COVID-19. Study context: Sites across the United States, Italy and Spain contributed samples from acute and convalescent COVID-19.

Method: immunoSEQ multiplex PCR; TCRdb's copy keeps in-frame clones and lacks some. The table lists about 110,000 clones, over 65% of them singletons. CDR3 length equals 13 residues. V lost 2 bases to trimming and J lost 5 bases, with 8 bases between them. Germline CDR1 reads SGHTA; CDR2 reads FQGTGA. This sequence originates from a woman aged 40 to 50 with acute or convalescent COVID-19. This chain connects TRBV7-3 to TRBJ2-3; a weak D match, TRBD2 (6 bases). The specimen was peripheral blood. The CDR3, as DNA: TGTGCCAGCAGCTTAGGAGGGGAAGATACGCAGTATTTT. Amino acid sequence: CASSLGGEDTQYF.